The sequence of this TCR beta chain was determined in a study of T cells in Graves' hyperthyroidism and ophthalmopathy. V shed 2 bases and J shed 0 bases, with 10 bases lying between them. CDR1 and CDR2 from the germline V gene are MNHNS and SASEGT. CDR3 length: 16 amino acids. This clonotype was observed a handful of times. Aged 18 to 65, the patients had hyperthyroidism that was newly diagnosed and had lasted under 2 months. Exclusion of patients followed from uncontrolled infection, other autoimmune disease, pregnancy or lactation. RNA transcripts were the template for amplifying TCR beta CDR3 regions. Initially, a first-round RT-PCR of the TCR CDR3 employed the HTBI primer set. TCRdb passed the multiplex PCR reads through MiXCR, listing each CDR3 protein once. The sample lists some 420,000 distinct CDR3 sequences; roughly an eighth were seen once.

This receptor was identified in a woman between 18 and 29 years old with Graves' hyperthyroidism. Specimen: blood. V gene TRBV6-1 combines with J gene TRBJ2-2; D remains unclear. The CDR3 DNA follows: TGTGCCAGCAGTGAATACGGGTCCACGAACACCGGGGAGCTGTTTTTT. It specifies CASSEYGSTNTGELFF.